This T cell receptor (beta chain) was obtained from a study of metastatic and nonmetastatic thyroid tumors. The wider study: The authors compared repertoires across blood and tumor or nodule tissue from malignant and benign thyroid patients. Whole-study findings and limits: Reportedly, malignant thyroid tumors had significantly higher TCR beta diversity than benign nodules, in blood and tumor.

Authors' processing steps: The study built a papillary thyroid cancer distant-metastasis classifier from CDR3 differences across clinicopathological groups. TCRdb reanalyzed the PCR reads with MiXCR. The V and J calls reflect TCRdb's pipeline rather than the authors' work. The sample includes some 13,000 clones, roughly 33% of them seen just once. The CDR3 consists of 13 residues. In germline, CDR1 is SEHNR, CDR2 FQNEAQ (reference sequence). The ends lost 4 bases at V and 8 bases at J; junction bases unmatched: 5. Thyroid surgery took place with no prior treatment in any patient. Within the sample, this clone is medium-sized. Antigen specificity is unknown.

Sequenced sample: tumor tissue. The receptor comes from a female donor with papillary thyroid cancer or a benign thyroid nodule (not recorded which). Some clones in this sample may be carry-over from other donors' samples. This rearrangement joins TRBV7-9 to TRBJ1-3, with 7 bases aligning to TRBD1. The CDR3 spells CASSSTGLHTIYF. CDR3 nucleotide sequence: TGTGCCAGCAGCTCGACAGGGTTACACACCATATATTTT.